This T cell receptor beta chain was captured by sequencing in a study of T cell responses to AZD1222 COVID-19 vaccine (dated by TCRdb to the early 2020s). Some background on the complete study: A total of 230 to 250 trial participants underwent TCR sequencing, of whom more than 200 had received two doses of AZD1222 and about 26 had received two doses of the MenACWY control vaccine. Trial participants were enrolled by age into subgroups of 18-55, 56-69 and 70-plus years, and around 150, 29 and 61 TCR-sequenced participants, respectively, were included in these subgroups. What the work shows at the level of the full study, not this receptor alone: Conclusions about previously exposed vaccinees are limited, since just 6 or 7 AZD1222 recipients were seropositive for SARS-CoV-2 at baseline. Most participants were white British and females outnumbered males, and the authors suggested that clonal diversity may have been underestimated. The vaccine-associated CD4 TCRs covered the entire spike protein, and the dominant responses fell in regions 160-218 and 743-854. Spike-specific TCR breadth and depth rose significantly after two AZD1222 doses compared with day 0 and with MenACWY recipients. Because no samples from the day 14 peak response were available, repertoires could be characterized only after the peak T cell response. In the small 56-69-year group, the increase in depth fell short of significance, most likely because of low power. Reportedly, almost half of the unique spike-specific TCRs recognized epitopes lying outside the regions that are mutated in the B.1.351 and B.1.1.7 variants.

The CDR3 regions of human TCRbeta chains were analyzed by immunosequencing. Under the source paper's analysis protocol: TCRs in the repertoires were compared against a reference library of SARS-CoV-2-specific TCRs that had been generated with the MIRA antigen-specificity platform. Breadth was defined as the fraction of unique TCRs that were SARS-CoV-2-associated. Depth was defined as the fraction of total T cells that were SARS-CoV-2-associated. Using the MIRA data, each spike-specific TCR was assigned both to the spike region to which the TCR was reactive and to a CD4 or CD8 class. Log10-transformed breadth and depth values were compared by one-way ANOVA with Sidak's multiple comparisons tests. TCRdb took over this immuneACCESS table, retaining in-frame rearrangements with V and J assigned. Such tables are incomplete; in checked studies, under half of the missing clones stem from an unresolved V gene, and the remainder is unexplained. V and J calls and clone size follow that table, whereas D and trimming were derived from the DNA. The sample records 150,000 to 200,000 clones, roughly 92% of which are singletons. The ten biggest clones cover 3.6% of the sample.

Note on this clone: What this receptor recognizes is not known. No much larger clone exists at a distance of one base, and base qualities are not known.

The time point label for this specimen denotes: about 28 days (+/-7) after the second vaccine dose. This specimen's treatment or condition label, interpreted: meningococcal conjugate vaccine given as trial control. Vaccinee samples came from UK trials COV001 and COV002, including a single-blind randomized controlled phase 2/3 trial of AZD1222 (ChAdOx1 nCoV-19) in healthy adults. For TCRbeta chain sequencing, PBMC samples were collected from trial participants at day 0 and at day 28 after the second dose. Looking up the germline V gene yields CDR1 SGDLS and CDR2 YYNGEE. From the cysteine up to the phenylalanine, the CDR3 has a length of 16 residues. Here the CDR3 DNA is all that survives: 48 bases in frame from base 1. The V and J ends are trimmed by 1 base and 4 bases, leaving 12 bases between them.

Sample: peripheral blood, taken 28 days after the second dose of the MenACWY control vaccine. Recombination linked TRBV9 to TRBJ2-6; D gene: possibly TRBD2, on 5 matching bases. This TCR came from an adult who received the MenACWY meningococcal vaccine as a control. The DNA is as follows: TGTGCCAGCAGCGTAATCGGGGATTGGGGGGCCAACGTCCTGACTTTC. It codes for CASSVIGDWGANVLTF.